A selection of T cell receptor beta chains follows, all from one sample in a study of blood T cells in healthy people across ages. Each CDR3 protein gets one entry after TCRdb re-called the 5' RACE reads with MiXCR. The table has about 780,000 distinct CDR3 sequences, about 47% seen once. The sample was blood. The receptor source for this set is a man older than 75 in good health. Both conserved end residues are part of each CDR3. The D gene is left open where the match is weak. The listing skips clone size in some rows; elsewhere it reads once, few, many or a size class.

cdr3_nt: TGTGCCAGCAGCGCCTCGGGACAGGGGATTTACTATGGCTACACCTTC
cdr3_aa: CASSASGQGIYYGYTF
cdr3_length: 16
clone_size: -
d_call: TRBD1
v_call: TRBV12-3/TRBV12-4
j_call: TRBJ1-2

cdr3_nt: TGTGCCAGCAGCGTATCCACAAAGGACTCCAGTAGAAACACCGGGGAGCTGTTTTTT
cdr3_aa: CASSVSTKDSSRNTGELFF
cdr3_length: 19
clone_size: -
d_call: -
v_call: TRBV9
j_call: TRBJ2-2

cdr3_nt: TGTGCCAGCAGTTTAGCCTCAGGCAATCAGCCCCAGCATTTT
cdr3_aa: CASSLASGNQPQHF
cdr3_length: 14
clone_size: -
d_call: -
v_call: TRBV12-3/TRBV12-4
j_call: TRBJ1-5

cdr3_nt: TGCGCCAGAGATGAGCAGTTCTTC
cdr3_aa: CARDEQFF
cdr3_length: 8
clone_size: -
d_call: -
v_call: TRBV5-1
j_call: TRBJ2-1

cdr3_nt: TGTGCCAGCAGCTTGGTTAGCGGGGGGGCAGAGACCCAGTACTTC
cdr3_aa: CASSLVSGGAETQYF
cdr3_length: 15
clone_size: few
d_call: TRBD2
v_call: TRBV5-4
j_call: TRBJ2-5

cdr3_nt: TGTGCCAGCAGCGTAGAGGCAGGGTGGAATGAGCAGTTCTTC
cdr3_aa: CASSVEAGWNEQFF
cdr3_length: 14
clone_size: few
d_call: -
v_call: TRBV9
j_call: TRBJ2-1

cdr3_nt: TGTGCCAGCAGCGCAAGCACTAGCGGCAGCTCCTACAATGAGCAGTTCTTC
cdr3_aa: CASSASTSGSSYNEQFF
cdr3_length: 17
clone_size: few
d_call: TRBD2
v_call: TRBV7-8
j_call: TRBJ2-1

cdr3_nt: TGTGCCAGCAGCGGCCCCGAGGGCTATGGCTACACCTTC
cdr3_aa: CASSGPEGYGYTF
cdr3_length: 13
clone_size: -
d_call: -
v_call: TRBV7-3
j_call: TRBJ1-2

cdr3_nt: TGCAGTGCTAGAGATCTCCAAAGCGGAGATAGCTCCTACGAGCAGTACTTC
cdr3_aa: CSARDLQSGDSSYEQYF
cdr3_length: 17
clone_size: -
d_call: -
v_call: TRBV20-1
j_call: TRBJ2-7

cdr3_nt: TGTGCCAGCAGCCAAGATCTAGGCGTAGCGATGGAGACCCAGTACTTC
cdr3_aa: CASSQDLGVAMETQYF
cdr3_length: 16
clone_size: -
d_call: -
v_call: TRBV3-1
j_call: TRBJ2-5